This T cell receptor beta chain is drawn from a study of cytomegalovirus exposure and HLA in healthy donors. Overall study findings and caveats: Owing to their indistinguishability, certain V segments, notably TRBV6-2 and TRBV6-3, were excluded.

Amplification used 60 Vbeta primers and 13 Jbeta primers. The protocol was immunoSEQ multiplex PCR, while the TCRdb copy is restricted to in-frame clones and leaves out a portion. The table for this sample gives some 130,000 clones. CDR3 length: 15 amino acids. Trimming stripped 3 bases from V and 5 bases from J, with 17 bases between. Germline V gives CDR1 KGHSH, CDR2 LQKENI. With regard to this clone: Its antigen is unidentified.

The source of this sequence is a woman aged 55-75 years in good health and CMV-seronegative. The J gene is TRBJ2-7, the V gene TRBV18, with D possibly being TRBD2 (6 bases). The sample was PBMCs. The CDR3 sequence: CASSPTGANVNEQYF. CDR3 in DNA: TGTGCCAGCTCACCGACGGGAGCGAACGTGAACGAGCAGTACTTC.